One sample yielded the 18 T cell receptor beta chains listed below, sequenced in a study of cytomegalovirus exposure and HLA in healthy donors. Primers included in the PCR were 60 Vbeta and 13 Jbeta primers. Only in-frame clones appear in the TCRdb table, and some are missing; sequencing was by immunoSEQ multiplex PCR. The data show roughly 67,000 clones, 60% to 80% seen once. The sequencing sample was made of PBMCs. All receptors derive from a man aged 60-69 years in good health and CMV-seropositive.

This clone was detected a few times. The rearrangement uses TRBV10-1 and TRBJ2-1; maybe TRBD2 (7 bases). CDR3 length: 15 amino acids. Trimming removed 4 bases from V and 9 bases from J, with 19 bases in between. CDR1 and CDR2 (germline): WNHNN, SYGVQD (reference sequence). CDR3 residues: CASSGHGRRGGEQFF. CDR3 nucleotides: TGCGCCAGCAGTGGCCACGGGAGAAGGGGGGGTGAGCAGTTCTTC.

This clone was observed a handful of times. The chain uses TRBV5-5 and TRBJ1-3; D uncertain. The ends were cut back, 0 bases at V and 4 bases at J, with 11 bases in the middle. The CDR3 length is 15 residues. Germline-derived CDR1 and CDR2 are SGHKS and YYEKEE (reference sequence). The CDR3 nucleotides are TGTGCCAGCAGCTTGGCGAGGCACGACGGAAACACCATATATTTT. This gives the protein CASSLARHDGNTIYF.

This clone is classed as medium-sized. V is TRBV11-3 and J is TRBJ2-5, with D possibly TRBD2 on 6 matching bases. The V end lost 3 bases, the J end lost 3 bases, and 17 bases lay between the germline ends. Per germline, CDR1 SGHNT and CDR2 YENEEA. CDR3 length: 16 residues. CDR3 protein: CASSFSGTISKETQYF. CDR3 nucleotides: TGTGCCAGCAGCTTTAGCGGCACTATATCTAAAGAGACCCAGTACTTC.

This clone was found a few times. The V and J genes are TRBV6-6 and TRBJ1-1, with 8 bases identical to TRBD1. The V and J ends lost 6 bases and 4 bases, in that order; junction bases with no gene match: 7. Germline CDR1 reads MNHNY; CDR2 reads SVGAGI (reference sequence). This CDR3 has 14 residues. The CDR3 reads CASRSGGRGTEAFF. The DNA of the CDR3 is TGTGCCAGCAGATCAGGGGGCAGGGGCACTGAAGCTTTCTTT.

The chain combines TRBV5-1 with TRBJ1-4; 7 bases agree with TRBD1. There are 14 residues in the CDR3. Germline CDR1 and CDR2: SGHRS and YFSETQ. V shed 4 bases, J shed 8 bases, and the junction held 8 bases outside the gene matches. The CDR3 coding sequence is TGCGCCAGCAGCCCGACAGGGTCATGGGAAAAACTGTTTTTT. Translated, it gives CASSPTGSWEKLFF.

V gene TRBV7-9 combines with J gene TRBJ2-1; the D is unclear. Germline loops: CDR1 SEHNR, CDR2 FQNEAQ (reference sequence). The CDR3 loop spans 9 amino acids. CDR3 residues: CSILPEQFF. CDR3 sequence (DNA): TGTTCCATCCTCCCCGAGCAGTTCTTC.

The V call is TRBV5-1, the J call TRBJ1-3; tentative D call: TRBD1 (6 bases). The germline V gene has CDR1 SGHRS and CDR2 YFSETQ. Trimming left V 0 bases short and J 0 bases short, with 10 bases between. This CDR3 spans 16 amino acids. CDR3 protein: CASSLVTGYSGNTIYF. Here the CDR3 DNA reads TGCGCCAGCAGCTTGGTGACAGGCTACTCTGGAAACACCATATATTTT.

The chain has TRBV19 and TRBJ1-5; tentative D call: TRBD1 (5 bases). In germline, CDR1 is LNHDA, CDR2 SQIVND (reference sequence). Trimming stripped 4 bases from V and 2 bases from J, with 12 bases between. The CDR3 covers 15 residues. This CDR3 reads CASSKGRVGNQPQHF. In nucleotides, the CDR3 is TGTGCCAGTAGTAAGGGCAGGGTGGGCAATCAGCCCCAGCATTTT.

J is TRBJ2-5 and V is TRBV9; 8 bases align to TRBD2. Germline V lookup: CDR1 SGDLS, CDR2 YYNGEE. J gave up 2 bases and V 3 bases, and 9 bases lay outside the gene matches. The CDR3 runs 16 residues. The CDR3 protein is CASSADWERGQETQYF. CDR3 bases: TGTGCCAGCAGCGCCGACTGGGAGCGGGGGCAAGAGACCCAGTACTTC.

The gene calls are TRBV10-3 and TRBJ1-5; no clear D gene. Germline CDR1 is ENHRY and CDR2 is SYGVKD. The CDR3 has 13 amino acids. The V end was cut by 10 bases, the J end by 0 bases, with 10 bases between. In nucleotides, the CDR3 is TGTGCCACTTCGGGTCCTAGCAATCAGCCCCAGCATTTT. This encodes CATSGPSNQPQHF.

The chain recombines TRBV14 with TRBJ1-5; D gene uncertain. This CDR3 spans 13 amino acids. Trimming shortened V by 1 base and J by 7 bases, and 8 bases separated the two germline ends. Germline CDR1 reads SGHDN; CDR2 reads FVKESK. CDR3 residues: CASSQGPRQPQHF. The CDR3, as DNA: TGTGCCAGCAGCCAAGGACCTAGGCAGCCCCAGCATTTT.

The CDR3 region has the DNA TGTGCCAGCAGTGAAAGCAAGGGGCCCCTAAGGGAGCAGTACTTC. It codes for CASSESKGPLREQYF. The chain carries TRBV6-1 and TRBJ2-7; tentative D call: TRBD1 (5 bases). The CDR3 has 15 amino acids. Between the trimmed V and J ends, which lost 2 bases and 7 bases, there was a span of 18 bases. Germline V lookup: CDR1 MNHNS, CDR2 SASEGT.

Regarding this clone: An end of the junction does not agree with germline; a read error may underlie this. This chain connects TRBV4-1 to TRBJ1-1, with D perhaps matching TRBD1 (5 bases). Germline CDR1 and CDR2: MGHRA and YSYEKL. CDR3 length: 13 residues. The CDR3 region is CVSSQDEGRRAFF. CDR3 nucleotide sequence: TGCGTCAGCAGCCAAGACGAGGGGAGGAGAGCTTTCTTT.

For the CDR3, the DNA is TGTGCCAGCGGTCCTGGACACATGAACACTGAAGCTTTCTTT. The encoded protein is CASGPGHMNTEAFF. The chain recombines TRBV7-9 with TRBJ1-1, with D perhaps matching TRBD1 (5 bases). The CDR3 runs 14 residues. The V gene lost 8 bases and the J gene lost 0 bases, with 13 bases spanning the gap. Germline CDR1 reads SEHNR; CDR2 reads FQNEAQ (reference sequence).

The V and J genes are TRBV7-8 and TRBJ2-7; D gene unclear. The CDR3 runs 12 residues. Germline V gene data show CDR1 as SGHVS and CDR2 as FQNEAQ. Trimming shortened V by 3 bases and J by 5 bases, and 8 bases separated the two germline ends. This chain's CDR3 is CASSFLFHEQYF. In DNA, the CDR3 is TGTGCCAGCAGCTTTCTTTTTCACGAGCAGTACTTC.

This clone was detected only a few times. The V and J genes are TRBV7-8 and TRBJ1-1, with D perhaps TRBD1 (6 bases). The CDR3 length is 14 residues. Germline CDR1 and CDR2: SGHVS and FQNEAQ. Trimming shortened V by 1 base and J by 4 bases, and 10 bases separated the two germline ends. The CDR3 sequence is CASSLVTGSTEAFF. CDR3 DNA sequence: TGTGCCAGCAGCTTAGTTACAGGGAGCACTGAAGCTTTCTTT.

A note on this clone: This CDR3 fails to terminate in the conserved phenylalanine or tryptophan, so it likely reflects a read error. The limits of the CDR3 on the DNA are not certain, so only TCRdb's listed CDR3 is given. The chain combines TRBV20-1 with TRBJ1-1; the table calls TRBD1, which could not be checked here. Germline CDR1 is DFQATT and CDR2 is SNEGSKA (reference sequence). The CDR3 is 8 amino acids long, termini counted. This CDR3 is CSARIRIR.

This chain joins TRBV5-6 and TRBJ1-5, with D maybe TRBD1 (6 bases). Germline V gene lookup returns CDR1 SGHDT and CDR2 YYEEEE. With 2 bases removed from V and 7 bases from J, the gap between germline ends came to 16 bases. The CDR3 sequence is 15 residues long. For the CDR3, the DNA is TGTGCCAGCAGCTTCTCTCCAGGGCAGGGGCAGCCCCAGCATTTT. This encodes CASSFSPGQGQPQHF.